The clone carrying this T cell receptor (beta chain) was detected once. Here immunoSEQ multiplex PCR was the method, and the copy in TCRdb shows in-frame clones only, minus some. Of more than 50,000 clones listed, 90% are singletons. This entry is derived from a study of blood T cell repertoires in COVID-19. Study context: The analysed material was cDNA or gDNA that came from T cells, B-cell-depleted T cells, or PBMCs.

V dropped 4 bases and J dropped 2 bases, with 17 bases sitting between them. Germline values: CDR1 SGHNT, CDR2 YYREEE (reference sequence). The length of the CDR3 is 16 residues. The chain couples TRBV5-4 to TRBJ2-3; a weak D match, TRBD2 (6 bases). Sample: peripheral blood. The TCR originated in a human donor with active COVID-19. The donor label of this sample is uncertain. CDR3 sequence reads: CASSTGPGRDTDTQYF. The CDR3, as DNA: TGTGCCAGCAGCACTGGTCCCGGGCGGGACACAGATACGCAGTATTTT.